This T cell receptor (beta chain) was obtained from a study of blood T cell repertoires in COVID-19. The assay was immunoSEQ multiplex PCR, and TCRdb's table has in-frame clones only and misses some. The table has about 70,000 clones, about three quarters seen once. Germline V gene sequence: CDR1 LNHNV, CDR2 YYDKDF (reference sequence). This CDR3 has 15 amino acids. The ends were cut back, 0 bases at V and 3 bases at J, with 9 bases in the middle. This sequence joins TRBV15 and TRBJ1-5; D uncertain. The sequence was obtained from a woman aged 70-85 years with acute or convalescent COVID-19. The specimen sequenced was peripheral blood. The CDR3 DNA is TGTGCCACCAGCAGAGAGCAGGCTTCCAATCAGCCCCAGCATTTT. Encoded protein: CATSREQASNQPQHF.